The sequence of this T cell receptor beta chain was determined in a study of sequential checkpoint blockade in melanoma. Turning to the study itself: Under 25 patients had matched tumor biopsies before treatment and at week 13 after nivolumab or ipilimumab alone.

Treatment in this sample: randomized to nivolumab then ipilimumab (arm A) or the reverse (arm B). The V and J ends lost 2 bases and 1 base respectively, with 2 bases between them. The CDR3 extends over 12 amino acids. Germline values: CDR1 LNHDA, CDR2 SQIVND (reference sequence). Assay used: immunoSEQ multiplex PCR; TCRdb lists only in-frame clones, some missing. The sample contains about 13,000 clones, 27% of which appear only once. The V and J genes are TRBV19 and TRBJ1-2; D unclear. The sample consisted of tumor tissue (inferred from file names), taken from a patient given nivolumab and ipilimumab in sequence. This clonotype originated in a human donor with melanoma. CDR3 amino acids: CASSIFNYGYTF. Written as DNA, the CDR3 is TGTGCCAGTAGTATATTTAACTATGGCTACACCTTC.